The 10 T cell receptor beta chains presented below share a single source sample, sequenced in a study of blood T cells in healthy people across ages. Primers used in a second PCR of about 7 to 12 cycles were a sample-barcoded 5' primer and a J-beta primer mix. TCRdb ran MiXCR on the 5' RACE reads and lists one entry per CDR3 protein. The top ten hold about 21% of the sample, which has some 1.8 million distinct CDR3 sequences, roughly two fifths seen once. The material sequenced was blood. The receptors shown here come from a human donor in good health.

Details on this clonotype: A read error may account for a junction end that differs from germline. This chain's CDR3 is CATCRDRSRYNEQFF. Written as DNA, the CDR3 is TGTGCCACCTGCAGAGATCGTAGCAGATACAATGAGCAGTTCTTC. The chain joins TRBV15 to TRBJ2-1; no firm D call. There are 15 residues in the CDR3. Germline values: CDR1 LNHNV, CDR2 YYDKDF (reference sequence).

V usage is TRBV7-9 and J usage is TRBJ2-1, with D perhaps TRBD2 (6 bases). This CDR3 spans 14 amino acids. Trimming removed 6 bases from V and 4 bases from J, with 13 bases in between. Germline V CDR1 and CDR2: SEHNR, FQNEAQ (reference sequence). The CDR3 spells CASSSPGTYNEQFF. DNA of the CDR3: TGTGCCAGCAGTTCCCCGGGGACTTACAATGAGCAGTTCTTC.

This clonotype was counted a few times. The gene calls are TRBV7-2 and TRBJ2-7; the match to TRBD2 covers 12 bases. The junction had 6 bases not matched to a gene; V was cut back by 4 bases and J by 5 bases. Germline CDR1 SGHTA, CDR2 FQGNSA. This CDR3 has 15 amino acids. The CDR3 DNA follows: TGTGCCAGCAGCTACACTAGCGGGGGGATCGACGAGCAGTACTTC. It encodes CASSYTSGGIDEQYF.

This clonotype was seen a handful of times. At one end, the junction sequence differs from germline, possibly due to a read error. The chain carries TRBV7-3 and TRBJ2-3, with 8 nucleotides matching TRBD2. Germline values: CDR1 SGHTA, CDR2 FQGTGA. The CDR3 is 19 residues long. The CDR3 region has the DNA TGTACCAGCAGCTTAAAGGGCGCGAGGGCTAGCGGGAGCACAGATACGCAGTATTTT. It codes for CTSSLKGARASGSTDTQYF.

This clonotype appeared a few times. The V gene is TRBV20-1, the J gene TRBJ1-2; no reliable D call. Germline V gene data show CDR1 as DFQATT and CDR2 as SNEGSKA (reference sequence). This CDR3 is built from 12 residues. In DNA form, the CDR3 reads TGCAGCGCCCGCCCGGGAAACTATGGCTACACCTTC. Its protein product is CSARPGNYGYTF.

V usage is TRBV29-1 and J usage is TRBJ1-1; weak D call: TRBD1 (5 bases). V was clipped by 2 bases and J by 2 bases, with 9 bases between them. The CDR3 runs to 13 residues. Germline CDR1 is SQVTM and CDR2 is ANQGSEA. In DNA, the CDR3 is TGCAGCGTTGAAAAAGGGGCTAACACTGAAGCTTTCTTT. Translating gives CSVEKGANTEAFF.

This rearrangement joins TRBV7-2 to TRBJ1-1; D is unresolved. This CDR3 is 13 amino acids long. Germline values: CDR1 SGHTA, CDR2 FQGNSA. Trimming removed 2 bases from V and 4 bases from J, with 8 bases in between. The CDR3 sequence: CASSLSEATEAFF. The CDR3 DNA reads TGTGCCAGCAGCTTATCAGAAGCCACTGAAGCTTTCTTT.

The chain couples TRBV4-3 to TRBJ2-1; D gene ambiguous. The germline V and J ends were trimmed by 0 bases and 4 bases, with 10 bases remaining between them. Germline V CDR1 and CDR2: LGHNA, YSLEER. This CDR3 comprises 15 residues. The CDR3 sequence is CASSQDSNYYNEQFF. CDR3 in DNA: TGCGCCAGCAGCCAAGATTCGAATTATTACAATGAGCAGTTCTTC.

This chain connects TRBV6-5 to TRBJ1-2; D is undetermined. Trimming stripped 0 bases from V and 7 bases from J, with 6 bases between. The CDR3 sequence is 12 residues long. Germline V gene data show CDR1 as MNHEY and CDR2 as SVGAGI. The CDR3 region is CASSYSGLGYTF. CDR3 bases: TGTGCCAGCAGTTACTCAGGGCTTGGCTACACCTTC.

In its sample, this clonotype was seen a few times. V is TRBV11-2 and J is TRBJ2-5, with no clear D. Per the germline V gene, CDR1 is SGHAT and CDR2 is FQNNGV. With 6 bases removed from V and 1 base from J, the gap between germline ends came to 9 bases. The CDR3 is made up of 13 amino acids. DNA of the CDR3: TGTGCCAGCAGAGTCATTTCCCAAGAGACCCAGTACTTC. Translation gives CASRVISQETQYF.